The clone carrying this TCR beta chain was counted ten times or more. Each CDR3 protein is one row after TCRdb ran MiXCR on the 5' RACE reads. The sample has fewer than 250,000 distinct CDR3 sequences, around a sixth seen once. CDR3 length equals 13 residues. CDR1 MNHEY and CDR2 SMNVEV come from the germline V gene (reference sequence). V was shortened by 3 bases and J by 3 bases, with 9 bases between the two germline ends. The data were taken from a study of identical twins. With no exceptions, donors were healthy Caucasians. Separately, the same data were catalogued under a study of T cells expressing NK-cell markers.

Sequencing input: CD8+ T cells sorted from blood. The source of this sequence is a woman aged 18-29 years in good health. This chain connects TRBV27 to TRBJ2-7, with D possibly matching TRBD1 (6 bases). The CDR3 DNA reads TGTGCCAGCAGTTTTGGCAGGGGCTACGAGCAGTACTTC. Its translation: CASSFGRGYEQYF.